The TCR beta chain under discussion was sequenced for a study of cytomegalovirus exposure and HLA in healthy donors. PCR primers comprised 60 Vbeta and 13 Jbeta primers. The table came from immunoSEQ multiplex PCR; TCRdb's copy has only in-frame clones and leaves some out. The profile shows 150,000 to 200,000 clones, more than 75% of them singletons. CDR1 SGHDN and CDR2 FVKESK come from the germline V gene. V gave up 6 bases and J gave up 0 bases, with 8 bases separating them. CDR3 length: 13 amino acids. Sequencing input: PBMCs. The chain links TRBV14 to TRBJ1-2; D uncertain. This TCR was recovered from a man between 18 and 35 years old in good health and CMV-seropositive. CDR3: CASSPTTNYGYTF. In DNA, the CDR3 is TGTGCCAGCAGTCCAACAACTAACTATGGCTACACCTTC.